One and the same sample provided the 17 T cell receptor beta chains below, sequenced in a study of blood T cell repertoires in COVID-19. Here immunoSEQ multiplex PCR was the method, and the copy in TCRdb shows in-frame clones only, minus some. The table includes 150,000 or so clones, around 79% detected once. The material sequenced was peripheral blood. The origin of the receptors is a woman in her 70s with COVID-19, enrolled during active disease.

The V and J genes are TRBV29-1 and TRBJ2-3, with 8 bases aligning to TRBD2. The V gene's germline CDR1 is SQVTM and CDR2 ANQGSEA. The junction had 6 bases not matched to a gene; V was cut back by 4 bases and J by 0 bases. The length of the CDR3 is 15 residues. The CDR3 nucleotides are TGCAGCGTTGGCACTAGCGGAACGAGCACAGATACGCAGTATTTT. Amino acid sequence: CSVGTSGTSTDTQYF.

This clone appeared once. The rearrangement uses TRBV2 and TRBJ1-1, with 7 positions matching TRBD1. This CDR3 has 13 amino acids. The V segment lost 5 bases and the J segment 3 bases; nucleotides outside the gene matches: 3. CDR1 and CDR2 (germline): SNHLY, FYNNEI. The CDR3 loop reads CASSPGGHTEAFF. DNA of the CDR3: TGTGCCAGCAGTCCAGGGGGTCACACTGAAGCTTTCTTT.

The V gene is TRBV4-2, the J gene TRBJ2-3; 11 bases map to TRBD2. Germline V gene lookup returns CDR1 LGHNA and CDR2 YNFKEQ. This CDR3 has 18 amino acids. The ends lost 2 bases at V and 2 bases at J; junction bases unmatched: 9. This CDR3 is CASSQYTSGGPNTDTQYF. The CDR3 DNA follows: TGTGCCAGCAGCCAATATACTAGCGGGGGCCCAAACACAGATACGCAGTATTTT.

This chain joins TRBV5-5 and TRBJ1-1, with 8 bases identical to TRBD1. The CDR3 contains 15 residues. J lost 1 base, V lost 2 bases, and 4 bases had no gene match. Germline V gene lookup returns CDR1 SGHKS and CDR2 YYEKEE (reference sequence). The CDR3 region has the DNA TGTGCCAGCAGCTTTACGGGACAGGCGAACACTGAAGCTTTCTTT. Translated, it gives CASSFTGQANTEAFF.

The chain employs TRBV4-1 and TRBJ1-4; D is unresolved. The CDR3 is 20 residues long. Germline CDR1 MGHRA, CDR2 YSYEKL. Between the trimmed V and J ends, which lost 0 bases and 0 bases, there was a span of 20 bases. CDR3 DNA: TGCGCCAGCAGCCAAGATATCAGCTTGGGGAGCTGGGCAACTAATGAAAAACTGTTTTTT. This encodes CASSQDISLGSWATNEKLFF.

V is TRBV29-1 and J is TRBJ2-5, with 8 bases aligning to TRBD1. Germline V gives CDR1 SQVTM, CDR2 ANQGSEA. The CDR3 extends over 12 amino acids. J gave up 2 bases and V 4 bases, and 0 bases lay outside the gene matches. CDR3 DNA sequence: TGCAGCGTTGGGACAGGGCAAGAGACCCAGTACTTC. It codes for CSVGTGQETQYF.

The genes are TRBV19 and TRBJ1-6; D is uncertain. With 6 bases removed from V and 6 bases from J, the gap between germline ends came to 9 bases. CDR1 and CDR2 (germline): LNHDA, SQIVND (reference sequence). This CDR3 contains 13 residues. CDR3 amino acids: CASRSTVNSPLHF. In DNA, the CDR3 is TGTGCCAGTAGGAGTACAGTTAATTCACCCCTCCACTTT.

The rearrangement joins TRBV28 to TRBJ2-1; perhaps TRBD1 as D (6 bases). This CDR3 contains 15 residues. V shed 4 bases and J shed 5 bases, with 15 bases lying between them. Germline V gene data show CDR1 as MDHEN and CDR2 as SYDVKM. CDR3 nucleotide sequence: TGTGCCAGCAGTTCCCCCCGGGACAAGAACAATGAGCAGTTCTTC. It translates to CASSSPRDKNNEQFF. Drawing the rest from reference TRBV28 and TRBJ2-1, the complete variable domain is DVKVTQSSRYLVKRTGEKVFLECVQDMDHENMFWYRQDPGLGLRLIYFSYDVKMKEKGDIPEGYSVSREKKERFSLILESASTNQTSMYLCASSSPRDKNNEQFFGPGTRLTVL.

The rearrangement uses TRBV19 and TRBJ1-1; TRBD1 agrees at 10 bases. J was trimmed by 4 bases and V by 8 bases; bases with no gene match: 10. The V gene's germline CDR1 is LNHDA and CDR2 SQIVND (reference sequence). The CDR3 is made up of 15 amino acids. This chain's CDR3 is CASRDRGSYGTEAFF. CDR3 in DNA: TGTGCCAGTCGGGACAGGGGAAGTTACGGCACTGAAGCTTTCTTT.

The chain carries TRBV7-9 and TRBJ1-5; the D gene is possibly TRBD1 (5 bases). Trimming pared 5 bases from V and 0 bases from J, leaving 14 bases between. The CDR3 spans 16 residues. Germline CDR1 is SEHNR and CDR2 is FQNEAQ (reference sequence). This chain's CDR3 is CASSPAGGASNQPQHF. Written as DNA, the CDR3 is TGTGCCAGCAGCCCCGCCGGTGGGGCTAGCAATCAGCCCCAGCATTTT.

V is TRBV7-9 and J is TRBJ2-6, with no clear D. V shed 2 bases and J shed 2 bases, with 13 bases lying between them. The CDR3 is 17 residues long. From germline, CDR1 is SEHNR and CDR2 FQNEAQ (reference sequence). As DNA, the CDR3 is TGTGCCAGCAGCTTAAGTGGCGGCGGTGCTGGGGCCAACGTCCTGACTTTC. This sequence encodes CASSLSGGGAGANVLTF. The whole variable domain, filled in from reference TRBV7-9 and TRBJ2-6, reads DTGVSQNPRHKITKRGQNVTFRCDPISEHNRLYWYRQTLGQGPEFLTYFQNEAQLEKSRLLSDRFSAERPKGSFSTLEIQRTEQGDSAMYLCASSLSGGGAGANVLTFGAGSRLTVL.

The CDR3, as DNA: TGTGCCAGCAGCCCGAGTGGGCTAGCGGGGGATACGCAGTATTTT. It yields the protein CASSPSGLAGDTQYF. The chain combines TRBV7-9 with TRBJ2-3; 9 positions agree with TRBD2. CDR3 length: 15 residues. V was clipped by 5 bases and J by 6 bases; unmatched bases: 9. Germline values: CDR1 SEHNR, CDR2 FQNEAQ (reference sequence). Variable domain in full (rest from reference TRBV7-9 and TRBJ2-3): DTGVSQNPRHKITKRGQNVTFRCDPISEHNRLYWYRQTLGQGPEFLTYFQNEAQLEKSRLLSDRFSAERPKGSFSTLEIQRTEQGDSAMYLCASSPSGLAGDTQYFGPGTRLTVL.

J is TRBJ1-4 and V is TRBV9; no definite D call. This CDR3 has 15 amino acids. Germline-derived CDR1 and CDR2 are SGDLS and YYNGEE. The V and J ends lost 2 bases and 0 bases respectively, with 8 bases between them. CDR3: CASSVGRSTNEKLFF. The DNA for the CDR3 is TGTGCCAGCAGCGTTGGCCGCTCAACTAATGAAAAACTGTTTTTT.

The chain combines TRBV2 with TRBJ2-2; 12 nucleotides line up with TRBD2. CDR1 and CDR2 from the germline V gene are SNHLY and FYNNEI. V trimming: 6 bases; J trimming: 4 bases; junction bases outside the gene matches: 3. CDR3 length: 15 amino acids. Written as DNA, the CDR3 is TGTGCCAGCAGGTTGACTAGCGGGGGCACCGGGGAGCTGTTTTTT. Translating gives CASRLTSGGTGELFF.

The CDR3 is CAWSVAAVDGYTF. The CDR3 DNA reads as TGTGCCTGGAGTGTGGCGGCAGTAGATGGCTACACCTTC. J is TRBJ1-2 and V is TRBV30; D uncertain. CDR1 is GTSNPN, CDR2 SVGIG, per germline (reference sequence). This CDR3 spans 13 amino acids. The germline V and J ends were trimmed by 0 bases and 6 bases, with 11 bases remaining between them.

The chain employs TRBV6-6 and TRBJ2-1; 11 bases are shared with TRBD2. The V gene's germline CDR1 is MNHNY and CDR2 SVGAGI (reference sequence). J lost 12 bases, V lost 0 bases, and 10 bases had no gene match. This CDR3 has 16 residues. CDR3 nucleotides: TGTGCCAGCAGTTACTCCCCTCCTCTAGCGGGGGGTGGGCAGTTCTTC. It translates to CASSYSPPLAGGGQFF.

The CDR3 protein is CASSGDWRGWNEQYF. The DNA for the CDR3 is TGTGCCAGCAGCGGAGATTGGCGGGGTTGGAACGAGCAGTACTTC. This sequence joins TRBV9 and TRBJ2-7, with a possible D match to TRBD2 (6 bases). CDR3 length: 15 amino acids. The V and J ends lost 3 bases and 5 bases respectively, with 18 bases between them. CDR1 SGDLS and CDR2 YYNGEE come from the germline V gene.